Listed here are 18 T cell receptor beta chains from one sample, sequenced in a study of cytomegalovirus exposure and HLA in healthy donors. A multiplex PCR was run with 60 Vbeta primers and 13 Jbeta primers. Using immunoSEQ multiplex PCR, the repertoire was profiled, and TCRdb retains in-frame clones only, with some absent. The data contain about 180,000 clones, about 82% of them singletons. Sequences were obtained from PBMCs. The receptor set was obtained from a woman in her thirties in good health and CMV-seronegative.

The chain carries TRBV6-5 and TRBJ1-5; TRBD1 matches at 8 bases. The CDR3 sequence is 13 residues long. CDR1 and CDR2 from the germline V gene are MNHEY and SVGAGI. V was pared by 5 bases and J by 6 bases, with 3 bases of the junction left unmatched. This CDR3 reads CASSPDRVQPQHF. The DNA of the CDR3 is TGTGCCAGCAGTCCGGACAGGGTTCAGCCCCAGCATTTT.

The sample holds a few counts of this clone. V usage is TRBV30 and J usage is TRBJ1-1, with D perhaps TRBD1 (6 bases). CDR1 is GTSNPN, CDR2 SVGIG, per germline (reference sequence). Trimming pared 0 bases from V and 5 bases from J, leaving 22 bases between. The CDR3 runs 17 residues. The CDR3 sequence: CAWSVLLHIGGRTEAFF. In nucleotides, the CDR3 is TGTGCCTGGAGTGTACTCCTCCACATAGGGGGAAGGACTGAAGCTTTCTTT.

This rearrangement joins TRBV6-5 to TRBJ2-3, with a possible D match to TRBD2 (6 bases). Germline lookup yields CDR1 MNHEY and CDR2 SVGAGI. The CDR3 length is 16 residues. The germline V and J ends were trimmed by 0 bases and 4 bases, with 14 bases remaining between them. In DNA, the CDR3 is TGTGCCAGCAGTTACTCGGAGGGACGTGTGGCAGATACGCAGTATTTT. Its protein is CASSYSEGRVADTQYF.

The chain carries TRBV9 and TRBJ1-5; 11 positions agree with TRBD1. Germline values: CDR1 SGDLS, CDR2 YYNGEE. The J segment lost 0 bases and the V segment lost 3 bases, leaving 2 bases of the junction unmatched. The CDR3 is 16 amino acids. CDR3 region: CASSGGQGGSNQPQHF. In DNA form, the CDR3 reads TGTGCCAGCAGCGGGGGACAGGGGGGTAGCAATCAGCCCCAGCATTTT.

As for this clone: Other DNA sequences in this sample translate to the same CDR3. The chain has TRBV5-1 and TRBJ2-3, with a tentative D call TRBD1 (6 bases). The V and J ends lost 0 bases and 0 bases respectively, with 8 bases between them. The CDR3 spans 15 residues. CDR1 is SGHRS and CDR2 is YFSETQ in the germline V gene. The CDR3 DNA reads TGCGCCAGCAGCTTGGCCGGGACAAGCACAGATACGCAGTATTTT. It yields the protein CASSLAGTSTDTQYF.

The J gene is TRBJ2-5, the V gene TRBV30; D unclear. CDR1 and CDR2 (germline): GTSNPN, SVGIG (reference sequence). The CDR3 runs to 11 residues. V lost 0 bases to trimming and J lost 5 bases, with 4 bases between them. CDR3 loop: CAWSVGETQYF. The CDR3 DNA reads as TGTGCCTGGAGTGTCGGTGAGACCCAGTACTTC.

The J gene is TRBJ1-2, the V gene TRBV10-1; a weak D match, TRBD1 (6 bases). The V and J ends lost 0 bases and 5 bases respectively, with 16 bases between them. This CDR3 is 16 amino acids long. The germline V gene encodes CDR1 WNHNN and CDR2 SYGVQD (reference sequence). CDR3 sequence (DNA): TGCGCCAGCAGTGAGTCGACATTAGCAGGGGTATATGGCTACACCTTC. Translated, it gives CASSESTLAGVYGYTF.

Only one count was recorded for this clone. The chain has TRBV14 and TRBJ1-6; TRBD1 is a possible D gene (5 bases). The CDR3 totals 15 residues. Trimming cost V 0 bases and J 7 bases, with 10 bases left between them. Germline V gene lookup returns CDR1 SGHDN and CDR2 FVKESK. For the CDR3, the DNA is TGTGCCAGCAGCCAAGATCGGGGGAACAATTCACCCCTCCACTTT. This gives the protein CASSQDRGNNSPLHF.

This chain joins TRBV7-9 and TRBJ1-2; TRBD1 matches at 9 bases. Germline V gives CDR1 SEHNR, CDR2 FQNEAQ (reference sequence). V was pared by 5 bases and J by 6 bases, with 19 bases of the junction left unmatched. The CDR3 covers 18 residues. CDR3 in DNA: TGTGCCAGCAGCACCCCGGTGACAGGGGGTAGGGCGTGGGATGGCTACACCTTC. It specifies CASSTPVTGGRAWDGYTF.

This clone was seen a single time. This sequence joins TRBV5-1 and TRBJ1-1; 8 bases align to TRBD1. J gave up 2 bases and V 2 bases, and 5 bases lay outside the gene matches. The CDR3 is made up of 15 amino acids. Germline-derived CDR1 and CDR2 are SGHRS and YFSETQ. CDR3 amino acids: CASSFVAGGNTEAFF. In DNA form, the CDR3 reads TGCGCCAGCAGCTTTGTGGCAGGGGGCAACACTGAAGCTTTCTTT.

On this clone itself: One end of the junction does not line up with germline, which may come from a read error. The chain uses TRBV7-2 and TRBJ2-7, with D maybe TRBD2 (6 bases). This CDR3 region has 15 residues. Germline lookup yields CDR1 SGHTA and CDR2 FQGNSA. The CDR3 DNA follows: TGTGCCAGCAGCTCCCGGGACTTGGGAAAAACGTATTCGGACTTC. The encoded protein is CASSSRDLGKTYSDF.

The chain uses TRBV18 and TRBJ1-1; the D gene is possibly TRBD1 (5 bases). The CDR3 extends over 14 amino acids. V dropped 4 bases and J dropped 4 bases, with 13 bases sitting between them. Germline V gives CDR1 KGHSH, CDR2 LQKENI. For the CDR3, the DNA is TGTGCCAGCTCACGACGTACAGGTCCCACTGAAGCTTTCTTT. Protein sequence: CASSRRTGPTEAFF.

The chain carries TRBV7-9 and TRBJ1-2; perhaps TRBD1 as D (5 bases). This CDR3 is 15 amino acids long. V was clipped by 5 bases and J by 4 bases, with 17 bases between them. The germline V gene encodes CDR1 SEHNR and CDR2 FQNEAQ (reference sequence). CDR3 DNA: TGTGCCAGCAGCGCAGGGAAGGGACTGACCTATGGCTACACCTTC. It yields the protein CASSAGKGLTYGYTF.

This chain links TRBV29-1 with TRBJ1-2; 7 bases are a match to TRBD1. CDR1 and CDR2 from the germline V gene are SQVTM and ANQGSEA. The CDR3 spans 12 residues. V lost 7 bases to trimming and J lost 2 bases; unmatched junction nucleotides: 4. CDR3 sequence: CSAMDRNYGYTF. The DNA of the CDR3 is TGCAGCGCTATGGACAGGAACTATGGCTACACCTTC.

There are a few counts of this clone. Other DNA sequences from this sample encode an identical CDR3 as well. This chain uses TRBV7-2 with TRBJ2-7, with 11 bases fitting TRBD2. This CDR3 has 18 residues. After removal of 1 base from V and 2 bases from J, the junction contained 10 bases not matched to a gene. Germline V CDR1 and CDR2: SGHTA, FQGNSA. The CDR3 reads CASSLGISGGARPYEQYF. As DNA, the CDR3 is TGTGCCAGCAGCTTAGGGATTAGCGGGGGGGCTAGACCCTACGAGCAGTACTTC.

Notes on this clone: Relative to the germline gene, one junction end is altered; a read error may explain this. The chain couples TRBV27 to TRBJ1-2, with no clear D. CDR3 length: 16 residues. From germline, CDR1 is MNHEY and CDR2 SMNVEV (reference sequence). Here the CDR3 DNA reads TGTGTCAGCAGTTTCACCCAAGCGGGGATTGTGGGTGGCTACACCTTC. Encoded protein: CVSSFTQAGIVGGYTF.

The rearrangement uses TRBV6-1 and TRBJ2-1; TRBD1 matches 7 bases. CDR1 is MNHNS and CDR2 is SASEGT in the germline V gene. This CDR3 is built from 15 residues. Trimming at V came to 3 bases and at J to 4 bases, leaving 6 bases not matched to a gene. In DNA, the CDR3 is TGTGCCAGCAGTGAGATGGACAGGTTGTACAATGAGCAGTTCTTC. It specifies CASSEMDRLYNEQFF.

The CDR3 protein is CASGGGRAGETQYF. The CDR3 coding sequence is TGCGCCAGCGGCGGCGGGCGGGCCGGGGAGACCCAGTACTTC. The chain carries TRBV10-2 and TRBJ2-5; the D gene is possibly TRBD2 (5 bases). CDR3 size: 14 residues. CDR1 and CDR2 (germline): WSHSY, SAAADI. Deletions cut 8 bases from V and 5 bases from J, with 18 bases between.